What follows are 3 T cell receptor beta chains derived from one specimen sequenced in a study of OX40 agonist ivuxolimab in advanced cancers. Assay: immunoSEQ multiplex PCR; the TCRdb copy retains only in-frame clones and omits some. The sample lists 75,000 to 95,000 clones, 65% to 90% occurring once. The specimen was CD4+ or CD8+ T cells sorted from blood, collected in a trial of the OX40 agonist ivuxolimab. The receptors stem from an adult with an advanced solid tumor such as melanoma, head and neck, liver or kidney cancer.

The chain couples TRBV19 to TRBJ1-1; no clear D. The length of the CDR3 is 14 residues. The V and J ends lost 2 bases and 2 bases respectively, with 9 bases between them. The V gene's germline CDR1 is LNHDA and CDR2 SQIVND (reference sequence). The CDR3 bases are TGTGCCAGTAGTATACCGGAGGGAAACACTGAAGCTTTCTTT. It is translated as CASSIPEGNTEAFF.

This clone was seen more than once but under ten times. The CDR3 sequence: CASSLEAYNEQFF. DNA of the CDR3: TGTGCCAGCAGCTTAGAGGCCTACAATGAGCAGTTCTTC. The rearrangement joins TRBV11-2 to TRBJ2-1, with D unresolved. The ends were cut back, 0 bases at V and 2 bases at J, with 2 bases in the middle. Germline-derived CDR1 and CDR2 are SGHAT and FQNNGV. The length of the CDR3 is 13 residues.

This clone turned up a few times. The J gene is TRBJ2-5, the V gene TRBV5-1; 7 bases match TRBD2. The length of the CDR3 is 15 residues. Germline V gives CDR1 SGHRS, CDR2 YFSETQ. Losses at the gene ends were 4 bases for V and 5 bases for J; bases not matched to a gene: 11. This CDR3 reads CASSAGRVGGETQYF. CDR3 sequence (DNA): TGCGCCAGCAGCGCCGGAAGAGTGGGAGGGGAGACCCAGTACTTC.